This T cell receptor beta chain was recorded in a study of monozygotic twins with inflammatory bowel disease. CDR3 size: 14 residues. Germline CDR1 and CDR2: DFQATT and SNEGSKA (reference sequence). TCRdb re-called the 5' RACE reads and catalogs CDR3 proteins one per entry, DNA excluded. The sample totals 350,000 to 400,000 distinct CDR3 sequences. This receptor was obtained from a human donor with ulcerative colitis or Crohn's disease, or a healthy co-twin of an affected twin (not recorded which). Specimen: blood. The rearrangement links TRBV20-1 to TRBJ1-1; without DNA, the TCRdb call of TRBD1 cannot be checked. The CDR3 protein is CSASTRTGNTEAFF.